This TCR beta chain was recovered during a study of T cell repertoires in cytomegalovirus infection. For the study at large: Recently identified HLA-C-restricted CMV epitopes and well-studied HLA-B-restricted CMV epitopes were used by the study. Indicated by public TCR beta signatures were CMV infection and matching HLA type. Study-wide findings and caveats: HLA-C-restricted CMV-specific TCR beta clonotypes prevailed in the ex vivo response.

In regard to this clonotype: Its target is unknown.

V lost 6 bases and J lost 5, with 23 bases in between. The V gene's germline CDR1 is SNHLY and CDR2 FYNNEI. The CDR3 runs to 16 residues. MiXCR, run by TCRdb on the reads, gives a single entry per CDR3 protein. The sample has hundreds of thousands of distinct CDR3 sequences, approximately 32% seen once. This receptor was identified in a human donor in good health (CMV status not recorded). Some clones in this sample may be carry-over from other donors' samples. The chain recombines TRBV2 with TRBJ2-7, with TRBD1 as a possible D gene (6 bases). Sequencing was performed on cultured CD8+ T cells from PBMCs, taken from culture after CMV antigen stimulation. CDR3 DNA sequence: TGTGCCAGCAGAGTATATGGGACACGAATAGGCGACGAGCAGTACTTC. Translating it yields CASRVYGTRIGDEQYF.